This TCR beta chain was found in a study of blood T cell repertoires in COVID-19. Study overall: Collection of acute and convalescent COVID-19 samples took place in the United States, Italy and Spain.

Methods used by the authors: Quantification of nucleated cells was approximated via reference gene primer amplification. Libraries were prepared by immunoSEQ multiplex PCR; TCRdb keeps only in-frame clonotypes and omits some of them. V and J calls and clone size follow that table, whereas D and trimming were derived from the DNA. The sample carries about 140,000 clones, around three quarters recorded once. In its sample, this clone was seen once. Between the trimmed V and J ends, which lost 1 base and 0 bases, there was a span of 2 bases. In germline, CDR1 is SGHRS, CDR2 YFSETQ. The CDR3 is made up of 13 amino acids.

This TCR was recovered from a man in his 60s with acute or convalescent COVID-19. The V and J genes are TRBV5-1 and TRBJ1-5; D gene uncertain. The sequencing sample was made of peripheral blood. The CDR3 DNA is TGCGCCAGCAGCTTGTATAGCAATCAGCCCCAGCATTTT. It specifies CASSLYSNQPQHF.